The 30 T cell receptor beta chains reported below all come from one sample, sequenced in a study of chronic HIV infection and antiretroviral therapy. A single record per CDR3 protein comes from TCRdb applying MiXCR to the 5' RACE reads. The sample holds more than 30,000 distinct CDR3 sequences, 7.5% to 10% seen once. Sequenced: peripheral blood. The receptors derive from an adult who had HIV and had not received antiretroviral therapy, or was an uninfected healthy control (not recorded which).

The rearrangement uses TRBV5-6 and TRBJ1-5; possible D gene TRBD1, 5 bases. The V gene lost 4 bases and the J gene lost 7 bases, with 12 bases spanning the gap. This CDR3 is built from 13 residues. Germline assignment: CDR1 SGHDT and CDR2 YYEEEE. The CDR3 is CASSDGTGQPQHF. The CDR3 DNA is TGTGCCAGCAGCGATGGGACTGGACAGCCCCAGCATTTT.

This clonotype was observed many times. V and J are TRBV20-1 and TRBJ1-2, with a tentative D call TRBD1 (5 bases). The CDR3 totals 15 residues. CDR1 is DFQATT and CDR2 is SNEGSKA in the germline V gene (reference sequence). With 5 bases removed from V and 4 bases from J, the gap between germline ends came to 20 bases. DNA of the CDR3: TGCAGTGCTTGGATGGGACGTCTCCCGCTCTATGGCTACACCTTC. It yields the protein CSAWMGRLPLYGYTF.

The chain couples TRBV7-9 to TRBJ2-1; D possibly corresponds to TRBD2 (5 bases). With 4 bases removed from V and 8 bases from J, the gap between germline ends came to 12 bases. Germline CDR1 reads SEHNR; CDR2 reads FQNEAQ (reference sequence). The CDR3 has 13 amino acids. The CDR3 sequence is CASSSSVRDEQFF. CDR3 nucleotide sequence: TGTGCCAGCAGCTCCAGTGTGAGGGATGAGCAGTTCTTC.

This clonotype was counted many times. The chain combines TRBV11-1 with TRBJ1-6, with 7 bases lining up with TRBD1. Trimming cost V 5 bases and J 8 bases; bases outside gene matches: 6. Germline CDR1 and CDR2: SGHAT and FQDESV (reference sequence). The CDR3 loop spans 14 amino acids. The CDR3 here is CASSTGTDDSPLHF. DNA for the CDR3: TGTGCCAGCAGCACCGGGACAGACGATTCACCCCTCCACTTT.

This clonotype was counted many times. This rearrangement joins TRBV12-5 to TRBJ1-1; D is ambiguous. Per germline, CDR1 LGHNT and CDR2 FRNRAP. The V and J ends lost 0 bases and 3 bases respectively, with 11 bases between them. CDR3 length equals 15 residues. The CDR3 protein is CASGLVVGMDTEAFF. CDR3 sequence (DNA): TGTGCTAGTGGTTTGGTCGTGGGGATGGACACTGAAGCTTTCTTT.

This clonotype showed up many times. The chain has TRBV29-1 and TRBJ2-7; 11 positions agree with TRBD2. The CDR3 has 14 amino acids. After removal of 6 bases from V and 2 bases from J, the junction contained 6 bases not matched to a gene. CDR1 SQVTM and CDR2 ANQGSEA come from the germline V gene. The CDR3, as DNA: TGCAGCGTCGAGGGACTAGCGGAGACCTACGAGCAGTACTTC. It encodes CSVEGLAETYEQYF.

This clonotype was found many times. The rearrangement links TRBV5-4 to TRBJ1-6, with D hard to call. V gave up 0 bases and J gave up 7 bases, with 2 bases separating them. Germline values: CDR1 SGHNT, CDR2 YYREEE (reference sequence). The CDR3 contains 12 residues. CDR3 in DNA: TGTGCCAGCAGCTTGGGAAATTCACCCCTCCACTTT. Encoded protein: CASSLGNSPLHF.

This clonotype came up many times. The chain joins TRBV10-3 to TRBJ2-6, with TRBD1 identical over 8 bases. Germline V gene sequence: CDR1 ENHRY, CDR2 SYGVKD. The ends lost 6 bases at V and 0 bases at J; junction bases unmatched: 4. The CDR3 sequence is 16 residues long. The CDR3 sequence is CAISDRGGSGANVLTF. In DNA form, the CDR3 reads TGTGCCATCAGCGACAGGGGAGGCTCTGGGGCCAACGTCCTGACTTTC.

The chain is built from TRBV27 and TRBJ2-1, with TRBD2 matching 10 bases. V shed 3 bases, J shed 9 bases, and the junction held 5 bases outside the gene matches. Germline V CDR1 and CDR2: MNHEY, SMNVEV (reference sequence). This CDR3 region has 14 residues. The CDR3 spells CASSFGLAAAEQFF. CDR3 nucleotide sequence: TGTGCCAGCAGTTTCGGACTAGCGGCGGCTGAGCAGTTCTTC.

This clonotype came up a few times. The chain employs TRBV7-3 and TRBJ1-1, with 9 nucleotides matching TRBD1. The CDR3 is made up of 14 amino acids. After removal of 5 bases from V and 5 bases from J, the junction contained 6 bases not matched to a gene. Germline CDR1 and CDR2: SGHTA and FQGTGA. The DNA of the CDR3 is TGTGCCAGCAGCCAAAGGACAGGGGAGACTGAAGCTTTCTTT. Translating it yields CASSQRTGETEAFF.

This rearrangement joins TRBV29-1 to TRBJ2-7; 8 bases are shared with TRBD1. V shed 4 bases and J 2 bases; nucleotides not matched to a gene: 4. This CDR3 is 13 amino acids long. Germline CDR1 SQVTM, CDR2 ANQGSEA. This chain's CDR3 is CSVAPGGPYEQYF. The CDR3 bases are TGCAGCGTTGCGCCAGGGGGCCCCTACGAGCAGTACTTC.

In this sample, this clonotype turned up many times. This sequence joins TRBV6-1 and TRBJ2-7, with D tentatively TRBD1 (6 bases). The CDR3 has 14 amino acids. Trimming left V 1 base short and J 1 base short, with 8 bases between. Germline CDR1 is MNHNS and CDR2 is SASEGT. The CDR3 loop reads CASSEGGHSYEQYF. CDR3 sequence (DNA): TGTGCCAGCAGTGAAGGGGGACATTCCTACGAGCAGTACTTC.

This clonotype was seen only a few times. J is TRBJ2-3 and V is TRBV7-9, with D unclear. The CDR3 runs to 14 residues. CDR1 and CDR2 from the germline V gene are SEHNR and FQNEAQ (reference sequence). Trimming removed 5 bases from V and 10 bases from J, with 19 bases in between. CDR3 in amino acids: CASSPPRAADAQYF. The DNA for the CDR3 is TGTGCCAGCAGCCCCCCCCGAGCTGCCGATGCGCAGTATTTT.

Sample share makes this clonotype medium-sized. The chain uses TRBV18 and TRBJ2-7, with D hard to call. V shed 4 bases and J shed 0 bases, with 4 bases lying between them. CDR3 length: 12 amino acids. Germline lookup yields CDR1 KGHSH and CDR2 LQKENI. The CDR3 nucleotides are TGTGCCAGCTCACGGGCCTCCTACGAGCAGTACTTC. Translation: CASSRASYEQYF. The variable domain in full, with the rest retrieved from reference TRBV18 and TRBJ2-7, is NAGVMQNPRHLVRRRGQEARLRCSPMKGHSHVYWYRQLPEEGLKFMVYLQKENIIDESGMPKERFSAEFPKEGPSILRIQQVVRGDSAAYFCASSRASYEQYFGPGTRLTVT.

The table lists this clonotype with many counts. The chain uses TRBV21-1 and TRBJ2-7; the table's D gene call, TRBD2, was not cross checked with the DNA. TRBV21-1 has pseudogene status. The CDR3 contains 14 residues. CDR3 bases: TGTGCCAGCAGCGCGAAGGAGCGGGGCTACGAGCAGTACTTC. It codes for CASSAKERGYEQYF.

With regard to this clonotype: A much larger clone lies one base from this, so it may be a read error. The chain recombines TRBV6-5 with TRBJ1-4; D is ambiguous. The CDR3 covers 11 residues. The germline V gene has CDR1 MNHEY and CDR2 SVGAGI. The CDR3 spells CDSSYGQKLFF. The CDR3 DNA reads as TGTGACAGCAGTTACGGACAAAAACTGTTTTTT.

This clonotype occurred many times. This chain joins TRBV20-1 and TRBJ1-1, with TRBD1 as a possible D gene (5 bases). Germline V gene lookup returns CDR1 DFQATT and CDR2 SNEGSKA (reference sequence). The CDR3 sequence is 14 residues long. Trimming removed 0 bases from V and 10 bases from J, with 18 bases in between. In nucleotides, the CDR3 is TGCAGTGCTAGAGATACAGGAGACTTCATGCTAGCTTTCTTT. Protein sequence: CSARDTGDFMLAFF.

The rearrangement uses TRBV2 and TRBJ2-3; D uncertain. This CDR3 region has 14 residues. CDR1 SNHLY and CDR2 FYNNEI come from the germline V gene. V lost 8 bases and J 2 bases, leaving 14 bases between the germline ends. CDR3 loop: CASSRRLDTDTQYF. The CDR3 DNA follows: TGTGCCAGCTCCCGAAGGCTAGACACAGATACGCAGTATTTT.

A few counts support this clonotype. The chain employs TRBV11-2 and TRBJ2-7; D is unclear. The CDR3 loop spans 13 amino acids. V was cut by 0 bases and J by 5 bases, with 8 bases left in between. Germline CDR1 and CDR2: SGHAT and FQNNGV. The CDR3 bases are TGTGCCAGCAGCTTAGATCCCGGAGACGAGCAGTACTTC. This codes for CASSLDPGDEQYF.

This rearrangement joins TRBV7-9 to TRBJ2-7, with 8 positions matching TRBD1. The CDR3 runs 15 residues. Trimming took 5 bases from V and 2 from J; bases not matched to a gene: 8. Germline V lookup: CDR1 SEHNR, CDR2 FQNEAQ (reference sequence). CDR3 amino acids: CASSPRTGIPYEQYF. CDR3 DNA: TGTGCCAGCAGCCCGAGGACAGGGATTCCCTACGAGCAGTACTTC.

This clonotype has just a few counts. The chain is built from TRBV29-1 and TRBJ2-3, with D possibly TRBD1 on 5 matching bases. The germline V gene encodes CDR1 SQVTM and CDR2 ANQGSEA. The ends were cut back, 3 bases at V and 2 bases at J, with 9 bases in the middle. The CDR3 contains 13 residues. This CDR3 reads CSVEQQVTDTQYF. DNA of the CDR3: TGCAGCGTTGAGCAACAGGTCACAGATACGCAGTATTTT.

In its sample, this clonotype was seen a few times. The CDR3 reads CASSLEGSSYEQYF. The CDR3 nucleotides read TGTGCCAGCAGCTTAGAGGGCAGCTCCTACGAGCAGTACTTC. The chain is built from TRBV7-6 and TRBJ2-7, with D uncertain. The CDR3 length is 14 residues. Looked up from germline, CDR1 is SGHVS and CDR2 is FNYEAQ. Trimming removed 1 base at V and 0 bases at J, with 7 bases between.

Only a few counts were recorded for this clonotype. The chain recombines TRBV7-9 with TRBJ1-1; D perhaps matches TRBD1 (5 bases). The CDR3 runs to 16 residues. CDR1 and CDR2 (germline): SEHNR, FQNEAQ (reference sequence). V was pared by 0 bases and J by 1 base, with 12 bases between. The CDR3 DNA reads TGTGCCAGCAGCTTAGCCCCCCGACAGCAGAACACTGAAGCTTTCTTT. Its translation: CASSLAPRQQNTEAFF.

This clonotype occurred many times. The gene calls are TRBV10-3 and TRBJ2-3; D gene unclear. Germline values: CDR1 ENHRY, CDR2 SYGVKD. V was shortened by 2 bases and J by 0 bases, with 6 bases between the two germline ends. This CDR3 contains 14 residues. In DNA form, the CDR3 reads TGTGCCATCAGTGAGCCAGTTAGCACAGATACGCAGTATTTT. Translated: CAISEPVSTDTQYF.

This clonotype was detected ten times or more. The CDR3 DNA sequence: TGTGCCAGCAGTTCCAGGAATGAAAAACTGTTTTTT. Amino acids: CASSSRNEKLFF. This chain uses TRBV6-6 with TRBJ1-4; no clear D. Looked up from germline, CDR1 is MNHNY and CDR2 is SVGAGI (reference sequence). Trimming cost V 4 bases and J 5 bases, with 5 bases left between them. CDR3 length equals 12 residues.

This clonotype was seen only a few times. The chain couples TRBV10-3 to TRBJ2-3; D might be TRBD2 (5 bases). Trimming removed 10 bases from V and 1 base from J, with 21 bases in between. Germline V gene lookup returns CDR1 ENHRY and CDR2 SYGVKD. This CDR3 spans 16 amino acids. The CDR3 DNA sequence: TGTGCCACCGAAGAGGCGGGCACCCTGGGCACAGATACGCAGTATTTT. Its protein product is CATEEAGTLGTDTQYF.

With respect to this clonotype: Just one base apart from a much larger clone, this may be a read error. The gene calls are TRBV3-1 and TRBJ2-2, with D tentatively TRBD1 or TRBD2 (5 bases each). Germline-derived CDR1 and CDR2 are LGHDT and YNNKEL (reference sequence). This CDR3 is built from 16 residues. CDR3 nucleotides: TGTGCCAGCACCCCCGCCGGGGACGCGAACACCGGGGAGCCGTTTTTT. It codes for CASTPAGDANTGEPFF.

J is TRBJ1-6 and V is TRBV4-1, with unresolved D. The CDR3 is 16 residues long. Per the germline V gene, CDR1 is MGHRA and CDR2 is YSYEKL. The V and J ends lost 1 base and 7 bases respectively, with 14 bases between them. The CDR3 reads CASSQGAGGRNSPLHF. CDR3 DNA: TGCGCCAGCAGCCAAGGAGCAGGTGGTAGGAATTCACCCCTCCACTTT.

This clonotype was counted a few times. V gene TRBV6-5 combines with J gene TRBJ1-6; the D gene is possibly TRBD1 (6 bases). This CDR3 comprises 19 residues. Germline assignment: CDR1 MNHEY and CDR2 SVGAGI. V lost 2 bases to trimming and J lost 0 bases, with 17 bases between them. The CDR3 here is CASSYTPRTASSYNSPLHF. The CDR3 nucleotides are TGTGCCAGCAGTTACACTCCCAGGACAGCGAGCTCCTATAATTCACCCCTCCACTTT.

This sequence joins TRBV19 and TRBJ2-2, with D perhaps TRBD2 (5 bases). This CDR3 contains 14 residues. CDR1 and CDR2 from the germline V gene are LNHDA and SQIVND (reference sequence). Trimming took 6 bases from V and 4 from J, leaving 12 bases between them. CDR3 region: CASSPGVPTGELFF. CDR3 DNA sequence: TGTGCCAGTAGCCCCGGGGTCCCCACCGGGGAGCTGTTTTTT.